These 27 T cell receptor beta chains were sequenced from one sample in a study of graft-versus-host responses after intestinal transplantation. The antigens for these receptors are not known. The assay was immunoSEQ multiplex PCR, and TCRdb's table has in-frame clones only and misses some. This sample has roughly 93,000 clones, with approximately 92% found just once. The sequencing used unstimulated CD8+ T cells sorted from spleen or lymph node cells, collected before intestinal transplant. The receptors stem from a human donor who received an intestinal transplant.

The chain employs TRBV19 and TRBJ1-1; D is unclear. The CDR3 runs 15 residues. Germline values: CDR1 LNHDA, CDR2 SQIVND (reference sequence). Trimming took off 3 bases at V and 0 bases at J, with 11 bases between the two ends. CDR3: CASSIRAFLNTEAFF. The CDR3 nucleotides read TGTGCCAGTAGTATCCGCGCTTTCTTGAACACTGAAGCTTTCTTT.

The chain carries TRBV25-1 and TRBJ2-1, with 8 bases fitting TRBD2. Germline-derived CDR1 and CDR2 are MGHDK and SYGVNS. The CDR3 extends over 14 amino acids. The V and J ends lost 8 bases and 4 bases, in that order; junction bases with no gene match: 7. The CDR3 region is CASGRAGGYNEQFF. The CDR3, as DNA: TGTGCCAGCGGACGGGCGGGAGGTTACAATGAGCAGTTCTTC.

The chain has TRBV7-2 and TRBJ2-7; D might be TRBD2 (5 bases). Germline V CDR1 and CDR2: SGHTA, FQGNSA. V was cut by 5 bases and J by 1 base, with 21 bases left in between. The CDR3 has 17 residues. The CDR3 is CASSLVEGVLSSYEQYF. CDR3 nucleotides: TGTGCCAGCAGCCTAGTCGAGGGAGTCTTAAGTTCCTACGAGCAGTACTTC.

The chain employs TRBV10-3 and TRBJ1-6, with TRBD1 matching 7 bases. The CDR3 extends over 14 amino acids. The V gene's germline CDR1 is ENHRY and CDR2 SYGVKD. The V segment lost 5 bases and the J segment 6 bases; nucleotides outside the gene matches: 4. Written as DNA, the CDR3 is TGTGCCATCAGTAGCTCAGGGGGTAATTCACCCCTCCACTTT. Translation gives CAISSSGGNSPLHF.

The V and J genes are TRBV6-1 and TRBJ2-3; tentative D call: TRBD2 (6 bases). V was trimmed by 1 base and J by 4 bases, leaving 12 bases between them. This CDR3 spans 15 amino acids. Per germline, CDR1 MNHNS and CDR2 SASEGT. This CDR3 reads CASSEVGGSADTQYF. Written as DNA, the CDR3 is TGTGCCAGCAGTGAAGTCGGGGGTTCCGCAGATACGCAGTATTTT.

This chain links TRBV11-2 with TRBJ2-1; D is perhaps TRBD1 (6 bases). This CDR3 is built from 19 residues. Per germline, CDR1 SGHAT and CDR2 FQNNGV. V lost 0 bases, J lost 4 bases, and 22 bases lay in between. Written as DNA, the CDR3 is TGTGCCAGCAGCTTAGACCTTACGCTGGGCAGGGGTTTGTACAATGAGCAGTTCTTC. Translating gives CASSLDLTLGRGLYNEQFF.

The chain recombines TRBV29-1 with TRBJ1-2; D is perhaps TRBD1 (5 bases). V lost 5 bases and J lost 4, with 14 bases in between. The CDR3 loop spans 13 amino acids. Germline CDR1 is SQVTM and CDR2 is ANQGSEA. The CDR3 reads CSVSGGSVYGYTF. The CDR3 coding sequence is TGCAGCGTTTCCGGGGGGAGCGTCTATGGCTACACCTTC.

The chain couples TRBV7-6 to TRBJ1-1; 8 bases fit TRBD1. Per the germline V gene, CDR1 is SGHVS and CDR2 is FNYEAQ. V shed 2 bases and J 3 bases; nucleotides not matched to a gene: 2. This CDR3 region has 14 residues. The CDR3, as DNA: TGTGCCAGCAGCTTAATGACAGGGGACACTGAAGCTTTCTTT. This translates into CASSLMTGDTEAFF.

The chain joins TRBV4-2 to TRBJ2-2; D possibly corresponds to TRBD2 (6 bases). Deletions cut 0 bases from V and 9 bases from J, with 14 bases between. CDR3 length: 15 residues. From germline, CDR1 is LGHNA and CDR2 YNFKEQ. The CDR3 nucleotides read TGTGCCAGCAGCCAAGATTGGGCCGGGAGTCGGGAGCTGTTTTTT. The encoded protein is CASSQDWAGSRELFF.

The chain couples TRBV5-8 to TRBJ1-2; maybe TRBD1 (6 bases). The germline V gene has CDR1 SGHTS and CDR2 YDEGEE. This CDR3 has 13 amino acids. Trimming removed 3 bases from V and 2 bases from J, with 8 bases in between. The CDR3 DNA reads TGTGCCAGCAGCTCAAGGGGGAACTATGGCTACACCTTC. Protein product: CASSSRGNYGYTF.

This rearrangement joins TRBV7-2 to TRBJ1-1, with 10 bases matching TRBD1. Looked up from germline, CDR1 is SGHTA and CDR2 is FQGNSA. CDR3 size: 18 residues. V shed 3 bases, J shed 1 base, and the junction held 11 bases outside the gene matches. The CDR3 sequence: CASSFPGTGVVRNTEAFF. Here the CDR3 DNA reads TGTGCCAGCAGCTTCCCCGGGACAGGGGTAGTAAGGAACACTGAAGCTTTCTTT.

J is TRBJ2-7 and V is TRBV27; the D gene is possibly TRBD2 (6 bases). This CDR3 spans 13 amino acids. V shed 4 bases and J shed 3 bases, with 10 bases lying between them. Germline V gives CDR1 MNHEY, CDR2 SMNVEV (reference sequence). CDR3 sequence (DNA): TGTGCCAGCAGTTCGGGGGTTAACTACGAGCAGTACTTC. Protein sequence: CASSSGVNYEQYF.

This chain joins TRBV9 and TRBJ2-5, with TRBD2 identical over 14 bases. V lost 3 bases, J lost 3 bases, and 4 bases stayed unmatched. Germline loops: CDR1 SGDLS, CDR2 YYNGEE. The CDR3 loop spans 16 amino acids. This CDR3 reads CASSGMGLAGEETQYF. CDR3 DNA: TGTGCCAGCAGCGGAATGGGACTAGCGGGGGAAGAGACCCAGTACTTC.

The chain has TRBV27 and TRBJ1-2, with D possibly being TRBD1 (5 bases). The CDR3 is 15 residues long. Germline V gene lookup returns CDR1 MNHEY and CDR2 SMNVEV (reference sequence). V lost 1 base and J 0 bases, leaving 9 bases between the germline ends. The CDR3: CASSLWGGSNYGYTF. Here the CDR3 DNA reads TGTGCCAGCAGTTTATGGGGCGGATCTAACTATGGCTACACCTTC.

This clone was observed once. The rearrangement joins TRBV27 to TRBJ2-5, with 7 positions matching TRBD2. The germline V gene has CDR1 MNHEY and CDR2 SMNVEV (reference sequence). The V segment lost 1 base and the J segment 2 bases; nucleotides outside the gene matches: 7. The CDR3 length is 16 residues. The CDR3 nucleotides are TGTGCCAGCAGTTTATATTGGCCTAGCGGACAAGAGACCCAGTACTTC. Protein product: CASSLYWPSGQETQYF.

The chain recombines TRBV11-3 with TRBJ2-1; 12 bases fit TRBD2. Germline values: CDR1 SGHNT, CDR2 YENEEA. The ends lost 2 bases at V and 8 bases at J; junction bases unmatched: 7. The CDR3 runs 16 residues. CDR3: CASSLRLAGGFDEQFF. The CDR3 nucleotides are TGTGCCAGCAGCTTAAGGCTAGCGGGAGGGTTCGATGAGCAGTTCTTC.

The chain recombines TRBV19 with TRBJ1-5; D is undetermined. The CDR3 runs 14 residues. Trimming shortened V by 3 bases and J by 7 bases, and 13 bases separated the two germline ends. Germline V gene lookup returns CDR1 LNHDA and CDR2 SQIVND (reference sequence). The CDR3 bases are TGTGCCAGTAGTATTCCCGGGGAGAACCAGCCCCAGCATTTT. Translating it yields CASSIPGENQPQHF.

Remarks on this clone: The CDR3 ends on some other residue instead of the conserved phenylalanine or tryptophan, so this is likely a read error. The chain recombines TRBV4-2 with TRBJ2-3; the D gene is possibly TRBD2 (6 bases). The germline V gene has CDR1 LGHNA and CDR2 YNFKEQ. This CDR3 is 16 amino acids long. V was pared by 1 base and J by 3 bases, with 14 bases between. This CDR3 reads CASSQGSGSATDTQYL. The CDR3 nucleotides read TGTGCCAGCAGCCAAGGGTCCGGGAGTGCGACAGATACGCAGTATCTT.

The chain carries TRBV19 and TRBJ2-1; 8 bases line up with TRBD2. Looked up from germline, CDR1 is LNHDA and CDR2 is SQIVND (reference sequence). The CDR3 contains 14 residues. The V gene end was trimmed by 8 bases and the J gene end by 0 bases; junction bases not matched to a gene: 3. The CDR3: CASGLAGSYNEQFF. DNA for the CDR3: TGTGCCAGTGGACTAGCCGGCTCCTACAATGAGCAGTTCTTC.

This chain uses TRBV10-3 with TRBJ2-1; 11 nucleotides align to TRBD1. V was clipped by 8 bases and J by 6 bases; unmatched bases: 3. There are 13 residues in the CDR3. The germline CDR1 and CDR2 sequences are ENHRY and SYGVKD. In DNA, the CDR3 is TGTGCCATCGCAGGACAGGGGGCCAATGAGCAGTTCTTC. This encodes CAIAGQGANEQFF.

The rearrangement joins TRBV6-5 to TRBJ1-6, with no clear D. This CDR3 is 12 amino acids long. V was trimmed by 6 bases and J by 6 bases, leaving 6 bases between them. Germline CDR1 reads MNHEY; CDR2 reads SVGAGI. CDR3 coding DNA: TGTGCCAGCAGCGAGGGTAATTCACCCCTCCACTTT. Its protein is CASSEGNSPLHF.

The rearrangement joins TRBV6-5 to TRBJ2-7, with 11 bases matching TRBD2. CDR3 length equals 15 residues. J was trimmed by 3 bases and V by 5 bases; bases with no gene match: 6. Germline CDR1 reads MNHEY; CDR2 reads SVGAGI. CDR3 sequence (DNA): TGTGCCAGCAGTCGTGGGACTAGCGGACACTACGAGCAGTACTTC. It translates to CASSRGTSGHYEQYF.

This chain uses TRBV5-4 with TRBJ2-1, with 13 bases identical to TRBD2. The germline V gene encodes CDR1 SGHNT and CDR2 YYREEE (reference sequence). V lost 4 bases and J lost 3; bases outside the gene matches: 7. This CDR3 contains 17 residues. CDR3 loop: CASSQMGLAGSYNEQFF. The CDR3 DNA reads TGTGCCAGCAGCCAGATGGGACTAGCGGGGAGCTACAATGAGCAGTTCTTC.

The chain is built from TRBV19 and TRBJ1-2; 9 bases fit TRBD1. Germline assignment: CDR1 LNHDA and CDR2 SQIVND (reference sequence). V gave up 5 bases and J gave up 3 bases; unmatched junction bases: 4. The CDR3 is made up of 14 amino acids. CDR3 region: CASSPRTGDYGYTF. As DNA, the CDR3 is TGTGCCAGTAGTCCTCGGACAGGGGACTATGGCTACACCTTC. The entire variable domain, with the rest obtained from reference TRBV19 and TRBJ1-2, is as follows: DGGITQSPKYLFRKEGQNVTLSCEQNLNHDAMYWYRQDPGQGLRLIYYSQIVNDFQKGDIAEGYSVSREKKESFPLTVTSAQKNPTAFYLCASSPRTGDYGYTFGSGTRLTVV.

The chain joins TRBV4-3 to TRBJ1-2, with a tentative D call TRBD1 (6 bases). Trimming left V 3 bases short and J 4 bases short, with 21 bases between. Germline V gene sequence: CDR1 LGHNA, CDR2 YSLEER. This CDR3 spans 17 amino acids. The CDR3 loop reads CASSQDRDTRAPYGYTF. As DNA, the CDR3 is TGCGCCAGCAGCCAGGACCGGGACACCCGGGCCCCCTATGGCTACACCTTC.

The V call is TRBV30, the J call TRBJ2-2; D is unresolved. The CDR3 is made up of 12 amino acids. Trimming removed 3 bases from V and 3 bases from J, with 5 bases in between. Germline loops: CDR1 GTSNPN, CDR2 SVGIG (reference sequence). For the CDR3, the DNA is TGTGCCTGGAGACGGGACACCGGGGAGCTGTTTTTT. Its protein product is CAWRRDTGELFF. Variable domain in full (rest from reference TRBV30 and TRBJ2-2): SQTIHQWPATLVQPVGSPLSLECTVEGTSNPNLYWYRQAAGRGLQLLFYSVGIGQISSEVPQNLSASRPQDRQFILSSKKLLLSDSGFYLCAWRRDTGELFFGEGSRLTVL.

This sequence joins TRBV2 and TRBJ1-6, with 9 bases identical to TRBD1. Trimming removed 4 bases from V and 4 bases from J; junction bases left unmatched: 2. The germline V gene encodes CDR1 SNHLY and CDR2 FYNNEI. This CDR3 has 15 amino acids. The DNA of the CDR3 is TGTGCCAGCAGTGGACAGGGGGAGTATAATTCACCCCTCCACTTT. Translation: CASSGQGEYNSPLHF.